These T cell receptor beta chains were read from a single sample in a study of technical replicates of blood from several donors. Generated by immunoSEQ multiplex PCR, the TCRdb table keeps only in-frame clones and is missing some. The table includes 15,000 to 18,000 clones, 86% detected once. Sequencing used PBMCs. The receptors stem from a human donor in good health. The CDR3 runs from the conserved cysteine through the conserved F or W. The D gene is left open where the match is weak. Expanded clones are given a class, and other clones once, few, many or no size at all.

j_call	d_call	v_call	clone_size	cdr3_nt	cdr3_aa
TRBJ1-4	TRBD1	TRBV2	.	TGTGCCAGCATGGGGGGGACAGGGGGCATCGAAAAACTGTTTTTT	CASMGGTGGIEKLFF
TRBJ1-4	.	TRBV2	.	TGTGCCAGCAGGGTAGTCGGTAATGAAAAACTGTTTTTT	CASRVVGNEKLFF
TRBJ2-7	.	TRBV28	few	TGTGCCAGCAGTGGTACTACCCCCCTCTACGAGCAGTACTTC	CASSGTTPLYEQYF
TRBJ2-2	TRBD2	TRBV19	once	TGTGCCAGTAGTACCTCTGCGGGGGGGTCCGGGGAGCTGTTTTTT	CASSTSAGGSGELFF
TRBJ2-3	TRBD1	TRBV6-5	.	TGTGCCAGCAGATCCGAGGGGGCCGGTACGCAGTATTTT	CASRSEGAGTQYF
TRBJ1-1	TRBD1	TRBV10-2	.	TGCGCCAGCAGTGGACAGGGCAACACTGAAGCTTTCTTT	CASSGQGNTEAFF
TRBJ1-1	TRBD1	TRBV6-5	.	TGTGCCAGCAGGGACAGGGGGGACACTGAAGCTTTCTTT	CASRDRGDTEAFF
TRBJ2-7	.	TRBV14	.	TGTGCCAGCAGCCTCGGGGTACACGAGCAGTACTTC	CASSLGVHEQYF
TRBJ1-2	.	TRBV27	.	TGTGCCAGCAGTTTATTAGCAGGGGTGGGTAACTATGGCTACACCTTC	CASSLLAGVGNYGYTF
TRBJ2-1	TRBD2	TRBV25-1	.	TGTGCCAGCAGTGAATACACTAGCGGGGCTTACAATGAGCAGTTCTTC	CASSEYTSGAYNEQFF
TRBJ1-3	TRBD1	TRBV7-9	.	TGTGCCAGCAGCTTGGGACAGGGAAACACCATATATTTT	CASSLGQGNTIYF
TRBJ1-2	.	TRBV7-8	once	TGTGCCAGCAGCTTAGACTGGGGGGGGTACTATGGCTACACCTTC	CASSLDWGGYYGYTF
TRBJ2-5	.	TRBV9	.	TGTGCCAGCAGCGTAGAGGGGTGGGCCAGAGAGACCCAGTACTTC	CASSVEGWARETQYF
TRBJ2-7	TRBD1	TRBV27	.	TGTGCCAGCAGTTACGGACAGGGAGCCTACGAGCAGTACTTC	CASSYGQGAYEQYF
TRBJ2-7	.	TRBV9	.	TGTGCCAGCAGCACCGGTCCAACCCCCTCCTACGAGCAGTACTTC	CASSTGPTPSYEQYF
TRBJ2-3	.	TRBV29-1	.	TGCAGCGTTGAGCAGGGCACAGGGCCAGATACGCAGTATTTT	CSVEQGTGPDTQYF
TRBJ2-7	.	TRBV5-1	.	TGCGCCAGCAGCTTGGCCGAGGCCTCCTACGAGCAGTACTTC	CASSLAEASYEQYF
TRBJ1-4	TRBD1	TRBV28	.	TGTGCCAGCAGTCAGGGGGTCACTAATGAAAAACTGTTTTTT	CASSQGVTNEKLFF
TRBJ1-5	.	TRBV7-2	.	TGTGCCAGCAGCTTAGGGGGGGACCGCCGGGTTCAGCCCCAGCATTTT	CASSLGGDRRVQPQHF
TRBJ1-3	TRBD1	TRBV7-8	once	TGTGCCAGCAGCTTCCTCCCCCCCGGGACAGGGTCGAACACCATATATTTT	CASSFLPPGTGSNTIYF
TRBJ2-1	TRBD2	TRBV6-4	.	TGTGCCAGCAGTTTGACTAGCGACAAGGACAATGAGCAGTTCTTC	CASSLTSDKDNEQFF
TRBJ2-6	TRBD1	TRBV28	.	TGTGCCAGCACAGAGACAGGGGCTGGGGCCAACGTCCTGACTTTC	CASTETGAGANVLTF
TRBJ2-1	.	TRBV6-4	.	TGTGCCAGCAGTGACAGAGCTAACTACAATGAGCAGTTCTTC	CASSDRANYNEQFF
TRBJ2-7	TRBD2	TRBV5-1	few	TGCGCCAGCAGCTTGGGGGTAGCGGGAGACTACGAGCAGTACTTC	CASSLGVAGDYEQYF
TRBJ2-1	.	TRBV19	.	TGTGCCAGTAGTGGCCGGGAGTTATCCCACAATGAGCAGTTCTTC	CASSGRELSHNEQFF
TRBJ1-5	TRBD1	TRBV10-2	.	TGCGCCAGCAGTCCTTGGACAGGGATTGGGGCTAATCAGCCCCAGCATTTT	CASSPWTGIGANQPQHF
TRBJ1-2	TRBD1	TRBV27	.	TGTGCCAGCAGCCTCGACAGGGGGCGTAACTATGGCTACACCTTC	CASSLDRGRNYGYTF
TRBJ1-1	.	TRBV7-2	once	TGTGCCAGCAGCAGGTTCCAGGAGAACACTGAAGCTTTCTTT	CASSRFQENTEAFF
TRBJ2-1	TRBD1	TRBV6-1	.	TGTGCCAGCAAATTTCAGGGGGCCAATGAGCAGTTCTTC	CASKFQGANEQFF
TRBJ1-1	.	TRBV29-1	few	TGCAGCGTTGAAGGTACCGTGGCTGCTTTCTTT	CSVEGTVAAFF
TRBJ2-7	.	TRBV28	once	TGTGCCAGCAGTTCATCCGGACAGGGCGGGGGGCAGTACTTC	CASSSSGQGGGQYF
TRBJ2-6	.	TRBV19	.	TGTGCCAGTAGTAACGGTGGGGCCAACGTCCTGACTTTC	CASSNGGANVLTF
TRBJ2-7	.	TRBV11-3	.	TGTGCCAGCAGCCACGAAAGACGGGAGAACTTC	CASSHERRENF
TRBJ2-1	.	TRBV29-1	.	TGCAGCGTTAGGAGCGCGAGCTCCTACAATGAGCAGTTCTTC	CSVRSASSYNEQFF
TRBJ2-7	.	TRBV28	.	TGTGCCAGCAGTGAGGACAAGGGTCACGAGCAGTACTTC	CASSEDKGHEQYF
TRBJ2-1	.	TRBV4-1	.	TGCGCCAGCAGCCAAGATCCGCTCCCGGGACTGAGAGTACGCTCCTACAATGAGCAGTTCTTC	CASSQDPLPGLRVRSYNEQFF
TRBJ2-3	.	TRBV29-1	.	TGCAGCTCCGAATTAGCGGGCACAGATACGCAGTATTTT	CSSELAGTDTQYF
TRBJ2-5	TRBD1	TRBV5-1	.	TGCGCCAGCAGCCCGACAGGGGTCGGAGAGACCCAGTACTTC	CASSPTGVGETQYF
TRBJ2-5	.	TRBV6-5	.	TGTGCCAGCAGTGCGAACAGGTTGGAGACCCAGTACTTC	CASSANRLETQYF
TRBJ2-7	.	TRBV9	few	TGTGCCAGCAGCCTAAGAGGAGGGTGGGGATCCTACGAGCAGTACTTC	CASSLRGGWGSYEQYF
TRBJ2-7	TRBD1	TRBV5-1	.	TGCGCCAGCAGCCCGATGACAGGGGGATCCTACGAGCAGTACTTC	CASSPMTGGSYEQYF
TRBJ1-1	.	TRBV25-1	.	TGTGCCAGCAGTCAAACAGGGCACACTGAAGCTTTCTTT	CASSQTGHTEAFF
TRBJ2-3	.	TRBV12-5	.	TGTGCTAGTGGTTTGGTAGGCGGGGTGGGGGATACGCAGTATTTT	CASGLVGGVGDTQYF
TRBJ2-5	.	TRBV2	.	TGTGCCAGCAACTACCAAGAGACCCAGTACTTC	CASNYQETQYF
TRBJ2-1	.	TRBV6-5	.	TGTGCCAGCAGTTACTACACAGGGAGCTCCTACAATGAGCAGTTCTTC	CASSYYTGSSYNEQFF
TRBJ2-5	TRBD1	TRBV5-4	.	TGTGCCAGCAGCTTGGCGGGACAGATCGAGCGGCGAGGGGAGACCCAGTACTTC	CASSLAGQIERRGETQYF
TRBJ1-2	TRBD1	TRBV7-2	.	TGTGCCAGCAGCTTAGCCGACAGGGGGCATTATGGCTACACCTTC	CASSLADRGHYGYTF
TRBJ1-2	TRBD1	TRBV18	.	TGTGCCAGCTCACCACGGGCAGGACAGGGGGCACTAAACTATGGCTACACCTTC	CASSPRAGQGALNYGYTF
TRBJ2-5	.	TRBV6-1	.	TGTGCCACCAGGGACTCCTTTATCGAGACCCAGTACTTC	CATRDSFIETQYF
TRBJ2-3	.	TRBV4-2	.	TGTGCCAGCAGCCAAGTAGGCACAGATACGCAGTATTTT	CASSQVGTDTQYF
TRBJ1-1	.	TRBV5-1	.	TGCGCCAGCAGCTTCAACGGGGTCATGAACACTGAAGCTTTCTTT	CASSFNGVMNTEAFF
TRBJ1-4	.	TRBV7-9	once	TGTGCCAGCAGCTTAGGGACATCCAAGCCGGGTAATGAAAAACTGTTTTTT	CASSLGTSKPGNEKLFF
TRBJ2-3	.	TRBV19	.	TGTGCCAGCAATGATAGAAGCACAGATACGCAGTATTTT	CASNDRSTDTQYF